The 28 T cell receptor beta chains below come from one sample, sequenced in a study of naive and memory T cell subsets. Both TRBC1 and TRBC2 were covered by a beta constant-region primer of two equimolar oligonucleotides. MiXCR was run by TCRdb on the UMI-ligation and nested PCR reads, yielding one entry per CDR3 protein. The data show 140,000 to 150,000 distinct CDR3 sequences, over 15% seen once. Input material: naive CD4+ T cells from blood. All receptors derive from a human donor in good health.

The chain employs TRBV6-4 and TRBJ2-1, with D hard to call. V was pared by 0 bases and J by 0 bases, with 6 bases between. CDR1 is MRHNA, CDR2 SNTAGT, per germline. There are 15 residues in the CDR3. The CDR3 sequence: CASSDSRSSYNEQFF. The CDR3 DNA follows: TGTGCCAGCAGTGACTCGAGGAGCTCCTACAATGAGCAGTTCTTC.

The V call is TRBV6-2 or TRBV6-3, the J call TRBJ2-2; D is unresolved. This CDR3 is 13 amino acids long. The germline V gene has CDR1 MNHEY and CDR2 SVGEGT. Trimming cost V 6 bases and J 4 bases, with 9 bases left between them. The DNA for the CDR3 is TGTGCCAGCAGAGAGGTCAGCACCGGGGAGCTGTTTTTT. Its translation is CASREVSTGELFF.

The genes are TRBV28 and TRBJ2-1; 14 bases align to TRBD2. V was pared by 7 bases and J by 10 bases, with 9 bases of the junction left unmatched. The CDR3 extends over 15 amino acids. Germline values: CDR1 MDHEN, CDR2 SYDVKM. In DNA, the CDR3 is TGTGCCAGCACTCCCGGGACTAGCGGGAGTGGGGAGCAGTTCTTC. This encodes CASTPGTSGSGEQFF.

The chain uses TRBV12-3 or TRBV12-4 and TRBJ2-7; 13 bases fit TRBD2. V was clipped by 7 bases and J by 1 base; unmatched bases: 4. CDR3 length equals 15 residues. CDR3 sequence: CASTVLAGGSYEQYF. CDR3 nucleotides: TGTGCCAGCACCGTACTAGCGGGAGGGTCCTACGAGCAGTACTTC.

This clonotype was recorded once. This chain joins TRBV11-2 and TRBJ1-2; D gene uncertain. V dropped 2 bases and J dropped 5 bases, with 12 bases sitting between them. CDR3 length equals 14 residues. Germline V lookup: CDR1 SGHAT, CDR2 FQNNGV. The CDR3 spells CASSLRDGGYGYTF. The CDR3 DNA reads TGTGCCAGCAGCTTAAGAGACGGTGGTTATGGCTACACCTTC.

The chain couples TRBV20-1 to TRBJ2-5, with 15 nucleotides matching TRBD2. Germline assignment: CDR1 DFQATT and CDR2 SNEGSKA (reference sequence). The CDR3 consists of 18 residues. V was clipped by 0 bases and J by 5 bases; unmatched bases: 10. The DNA of the CDR3 is TGCAGTGCTAGAGATCGAAGGACTAGCGGGAGGGCCCGGGAGACCCAGTACTTC. This codes for CSARDRRTSGRARETQYF.

This rearrangement joins TRBV30 to TRBJ2-7; TRBD2 aligns across 7 bases. The V and J ends lost 1 base and 1 base, in that order; junction bases with no gene match: 10. Germline CDR1 reads GTSNPN; CDR2 reads SVGIG (reference sequence). This CDR3 is built from 16 residues. The DNA for the CDR3 is TGTGCCTGGAGTGCTTTGGCGGGAGCGCTGTCCTACGAGCAGTACTTC. Translating gives CAWSALAGALSYEQYF.

The DNA for the CDR3 is TGTGCCAGCAGAACCCCGGCGGATCGGACGCAGTATTTT. Amino acid sequence: CASRTPADRTQYF. V usage is TRBV28 and J usage is TRBJ2-3; D gene ambiguous. Germline V lookup: CDR1 MDHEN, CDR2 SYDVKM. The CDR3 totals 13 residues. The V gene lost 6 bases and the J gene lost 9 bases, with 16 bases spanning the gap. The variable domain in full, completed from reference TRBV28 and TRBJ2-3, reads DVKVTQSSRYLVKRTGEKVFLECVQDMDHENMFWYRQDPGLGLRLIYFSYDVKMKEKGDIPEGYSVSREKKERFSLILESASTNQTSMYLCASRTPADRTQYFGPGTRLTVL.

This clonotype has more than one count but fewer than ten. This chain joins TRBV14 and TRBJ2-2, with D possibly matching TRBD2 (6 bases). Trimming cost V 1 base and J 5 bases, with 11 bases left between them. Germline CDR1 is SGHDN and CDR2 is FVKESK. The CDR3 runs to 15 residues. CDR3 residues: CASSQVPGRTGELFF. CDR3 bases: TGTGCCAGCAGCCAAGTTCCAGGGAGGACCGGGGAGCTGTTTTTT.

In DNA form, the CDR3 reads TGTGCCAGCAGGTCTGGCCAGGGACCCTTTAACTATGGCTACACCTTC. Translating gives CASRSGQGPFNYGYTF. The rearrangement joins TRBV11-2 to TRBJ1-2; tentatively, D is TRBD1 (5 bases). Germline V gene data show CDR1 as SGHAT and CDR2 as FQNNGV. V lost 6 bases and J lost 1, with 18 bases in between. This CDR3 region has 16 residues.

This clonotype has just a few counts. The chain has TRBV20-1 and TRBJ2-7; TRBD1 aligns across 10 bases. The germline gives CDR1 DFQATT, CDR2 SNEGSKA (reference sequence). The CDR3 runs 14 residues. J was trimmed by 4 bases and V by 3 bases; bases with no gene match: 6. The chain's CDR3 is CSASRDRGSYEQYF. CDR3 bases: TGCAGTGCTAGCCGGGACAGGGGTTCGTACGAGCAGTACTTC.

This clonotype was observed a handful of times. The chain uses TRBV6-5 and TRBJ2-2; TRBD2 aligns across 12 bases. In germline, CDR1 is MNHEY, CDR2 SVGAGI. The CDR3 runs 24 residues. The V gene end was trimmed by 6 bases and the J gene end by 1 base; junction bases not matched to a gene: 27. The CDR3 sequence is CASSPTTRAVTSGRGVRNTGELFF. The CDR3 bases are TGTGCCAGCAGCCCCACAACAAGGGCCGTGACTAGCGGGAGAGGTGTTAGGAACACCGGGGAGCTGTTTTTT.

This clonotype came up a few times. This chain connects TRBV7-9 to TRBJ2-6; D unresolved. The CDR3 sequence is 13 residues long. Trimming took off 7 bases at V and 0 bases at J, with 4 bases between the two ends. From germline, CDR1 is SEHNR and CDR2 FQNEAQ (reference sequence). DNA of the CDR3: TGTGCCAGCACCTACTCTGGGGCCAACGTCCTGACTTTC. Its translation: CASTYSGANVLTF.

This clonotype has only a few counts. The chain combines TRBV5-1 with TRBJ1-3; 7 nucleotides align to TRBD1. The CDR3 sequence is 16 residues long. Germline CDR1 reads SGHRS; CDR2 reads YFSETQ. With 0 bases clipped from V and 4 bases from J, the junction kept 7 bases outside the gene matches. The CDR3 reads CASSLVTGAAGNTIYF. For the CDR3, the DNA is TGCGCCAGCAGCTTGGTAACAGGGGCAGCGGGAAACACCATATATTTT.

There are a few counts of this clonotype. The chain joins TRBV14 to TRBJ2-7, with a tentative D call TRBD2 (6 bases). Looked up from germline, CDR1 is SGHDN and CDR2 is FVKESK. The CDR3 is 14 residues long. Trimming removed 4 bases at V and 3 bases at J, with 13 bases between. The CDR3 region is CASSPQVGGYEQYF. Here the CDR3 DNA reads TGTGCCAGCAGCCCCCAGGTGGGGGGCTACGAGCAGTACTTC. The full variable domain, completed using reference TRBV14 and TRBJ2-7, is EAGVTQFPSHSVIEKGQTVTLRCDPISGHDNLYWYRRVMGKEIKFLLHFVKESKQDESGMPNNRFLAERTGGTYSTLKVQPAELEDSGVYFCASSPQVGGYEQYFGPGTRLTVT.

The rearrangement uses TRBV5-5 and TRBJ2-1; 8 bases are a match to TRBD2. Losses at the gene ends were 3 bases for V and 2 bases for J; bases not matched to a gene: 7. This CDR3 is built from 16 residues. The germline V gene has CDR1 SGHKS and CDR2 YYEKEE (reference sequence). The CDR3 DNA reads as TGTGCCAGCAGCTCCGTTAGCGGGGTACCCTACAATGAGCAGTTCTTC. It codes for CASSSVSGVPYNEQFF.

This clonotype appeared a few times. The V and J genes are TRBV27 and TRBJ1-1; D uncertain. This CDR3 region has 11 residues. The germline gives CDR1 MNHEY, CDR2 SMNVEV (reference sequence). V gave up 6 bases and J gave up 6 bases, with 8 bases separating them. CDR3: CASRGLSEAFF. DNA for the CDR3: TGTGCCAGCAGAGGGTTGTCTGAAGCTTTCTTT.

This clonotype was detected only a few times. The V call is TRBV15, the J call TRBJ2-2, with 9 bases aligning to TRBD2. CDR1 and CDR2 from the germline V gene are LNHNV and YYDKDF (reference sequence). This CDR3 spans 12 amino acids. V lost 11 bases to trimming and J lost 4 bases; unmatched junction nucleotides: 2. The CDR3 nucleotides read TGTGCCTCGCGGGGGGGCACCGGGGAGCTGTTTTTT. This encodes CASRGGTGELFF.

The table lists this clonotype with a few counts. The rearrangement links TRBV7-9 to TRBJ2-4; D unclear. The CDR3 contains 15 residues. Looked up from germline, CDR1 is SEHNR and CDR2 is FQNEAQ (reference sequence). Trimming removed 2 bases at V and 4 bases at J, with 12 bases between. CDR3 loop: CASSLMLGIKNIQYF. Here the CDR3 DNA reads TGTGCCAGCAGCTTAATGTTAGGGATTAAAAACATTCAGTACTTC.

V gene TRBV6-5 combines with J gene TRBJ2-3; TRBD2 matches 7 bases. The V gene end was trimmed by 5 bases and the J gene end by 6 bases; junction bases not matched to a gene: 8. CDR3 length: 14 amino acids. Germline CDR1 reads MNHEY; CDR2 reads SVGAGI. The CDR3 is CASSPMRGMDTQYF. Written as DNA, the CDR3 is TGTGCCAGCAGTCCTATGCGGGGGATGGATACGCAGTATTTT.

In its sample, this clonotype was seen many times. The chain couples TRBV7-8 to TRBJ2-1; weak D call: TRBD2 (6 bases). The CDR3 has 18 residues. Germline CDR1 and CDR2: SGHVS and FQNEAQ. The V end was cut by 6 bases, the J end by 3 bases, with 24 bases between. As DNA, the CDR3 is TGTGCCAGCAGGGATACGGCGCCGGGGGAGTGGAGCTACAATGAGCAGTTCTTC. Protein product: CASRDTAPGEWSYNEQFF.

The genes are TRBV6-6 and TRBJ2-1; D uncertain. Germline V gene lookup returns CDR1 MNHNY and CDR2 SVGAGI (reference sequence). Trimming removed 2 bases at V and 0 bases at J, with 8 bases between. The CDR3 contains 15 residues. This CDR3 reads CASSYGVSSYNEQFF. In DNA, the CDR3 is TGTGCCAGCAGTTACGGGGTGAGCTCCTACAATGAGCAGTTCTTC.

The rearrangement joins TRBV6-1 to TRBJ1-2; a possible D gene is TRBD1 (5 bases). The germline V gene encodes CDR1 MNHNS and CDR2 SASEGT. Trimming removed 9 bases from V and 4 bases from J, with 18 bases in between. This CDR3 spans 14 amino acids. CDR3 protein: CASQRGEPTYGYTF. The CDR3 nucleotides read TGTGCCAGTCAGAGGGGAGAACCTACCTATGGCTACACCTTC.

This chain joins TRBV5-1 and TRBJ2-3; D possibly uses TRBD1 or TRBD2 (6 bases each). The germline V gene has CDR1 SGHRS and CDR2 YFSETQ. Between the trimmed V and J ends, which lost 4 bases and 4 bases, there was a span of 13 bases. This CDR3 is built from 14 residues. In DNA, the CDR3 is TGCGCCAGCAGCCCCGGGGGCGGCCCAGATACGCAGTATTTT. As protein: CASSPGGGPDTQYF. The variable domain in full, with the rest retrieved from reference TRBV5-1 and TRBJ2-3, is KAGVTQTPRYLIKTRGQQVTLSCSPISGHRSVSWYQQTPGQGLQFLFEYFSETQRNKGNFPGRFSGRQFSNSRSEMNVSTLELGDSALYLCASSPGGGPDTQYFGPGTRLTVL.

This clonotype was seen only a few times. The chain employs TRBV7-9 and TRBJ1-2; no firm D call. The CDR3 spans 13 residues. From germline, CDR1 is SEHNR and CDR2 FQNEAQ (reference sequence). Trimming took off 6 bases at V and 8 bases at J, with 16 bases between the two ends. The CDR3 region is CASSTAGRGGYTF. In DNA form, the CDR3 reads TGTGCCAGCAGTACAGCTGGAAGAGGGGGCTACACCTTC. Full variable domain (rest looked up from reference TRBV7-9 and TRBJ1-2): DTGVSQNPRHKITKRGQNVTFRCDPISEHNRLYWYRQTLGQGPEFLTYFQNEAQLEKSRLLSDRFSAERPKGSFSTLEIQRTEQGDSAMYLCASSTAGRGGYTFGSGTRLTVV.

This clonotype was found a few times. The chain has TRBV29-1 and TRBJ2-3, with 8 bases fitting TRBD2. V dropped 6 bases and J dropped 6; count of bases not matched to a gene: 8. The CDR3 loop spans 13 amino acids. Germline V gene sequence: CDR1 SQVTM, CDR2 ANQGSEA. The CDR3 loop is CSVGTRRWDTQYF. The CDR3 DNA is TGCAGCGTCGGGACTAGGAGATGGGATACGCAGTATTTT.

V and J are TRBV6-6 and TRBJ1-1, with 12 bases that match TRBD1. The CDR3 extends over 15 amino acids. The ends lost 5 bases at V and 3 bases at J; junction bases unmatched: 4. Germline CDR1 is MNHNY and CDR2 is SVGAGI (reference sequence). The CDR3 sequence is CASSRDRGRYTEAFF. CDR3 coding DNA: TGTGCCAGCAGTCGGGACAGGGGGCGGTACACTGAAGCTTTCTTT.

The table lists this clonotype with a few counts. The rearrangement uses TRBV25-1 and TRBJ1-1; a weak D match, TRBD1 (6 bases). V was shortened by 0 bases and J by 11 bases, with 7 bases between the two germline ends. Looked up from germline, CDR1 is MGHDK and CDR2 is SYGVNS. The CDR3 covers 11 residues. The CDR3 nucleotides are TGTGCCAGCAGTGAATATGGGGGCGCTTTCTTT. Its protein product is CASSEYGGAFF.